The 30 T cell receptor beta chains below come from one sample, sequenced in a study of OX40 agonist ivuxolimab in advanced cancers. Libraries were prepared by immunoSEQ multiplex PCR; TCRdb keeps only in-frame clonotypes and omits some of them. The sample has fewer than 25,000 clones; 70% to 90% are singletons. Specimen: CD4+ or CD8+ T cells sorted from blood, collected in a trial of the OX40 agonist ivuxolimab. All receptors come from an adult with an advanced solid tumor such as melanoma, head and neck, liver or kidney cancer.

V usage is TRBV5-3 and J usage is TRBJ2-1; 10 bases are shared with TRBD1. TRBV5-3 is flagged as an ORF with uncertain function. Trimming at V came to 3 bases and at J to 1 base, leaving 16 bases not matched to a gene. The CDR3 is made up of 20 amino acids. The CDR3 spells CARSSSGTGDMWKSYNEQFF. CDR3 nucleotide sequence: TGTGCCAGAAGCTCCTCCGGGACAGGGGATATGTGGAAGTCCTACAATGAGCAGTTCTTC.

CDR3 loop: CSVGVTDTQYF. CDR3 DNA: TGCAGCGTGGGAGTCACAGATACGCAGTATTTT. The chain employs TRBV29-1 and TRBJ2-3; tentatively, D is TRBD2 (5 bases). CDR3 length: 11 amino acids. The ends were cut back, 6 bases at V and 2 bases at J, with 6 bases in the middle. Germline V gene lookup returns CDR1 SQVTM and CDR2 ANQGSEA.

The chain has TRBV29-1 and TRBJ2-1, with TRBD1 matching over 9 bases. The junction had 8 bases not matched to a gene; V was cut back by 6 bases and J by 8 bases. This CDR3 comprises 13 residues. Germline V gene data show CDR1 as SQVTM and CDR2 as ANQGSEA. This CDR3 is CSVTGTGTYEQFF. CDR3 in DNA: TGCAGCGTCACCGGGACAGGGACGTATGAGCAGTTCTTC.

This rearrangement joins TRBV18 to TRBJ1-1; TRBD1 matches 10 bases. CDR1 KGHSH and CDR2 LQKENI come from the germline V gene. The length of the CDR3 is 15 residues. The trim removed 4 bases at V and 4 bases at J, leaving 6 bases unmatched. The DNA of the CDR3 is TGTGCCAGCTCACTAGACAGGGGGCTCGCCACTGAAGCTTTCTTT. Residues: CASSLDRGLATEAFF.

The genes are TRBV4-3 and TRBJ2-1; a weak D match, TRBD1 (5 bases). Trimming left V 8 bases short and J 7 bases short, with 9 bases between. The CDR3 is 11 amino acids. Germline CDR1 reads LGHNA; CDR2 reads YSLEER. CDR3 amino acids: CASGAGNEQFF. In nucleotides, the CDR3 is TGCGCCAGCGGGGCTGGGAATGAGCAGTTCTTC.

V and J are TRBV19 and TRBJ2-1; tentatively, D is TRBD2 (5 bases). The germline CDR1 and CDR2 sequences are LNHDA and SQIVND (reference sequence). The ends were cut back, 6 bases at V and 1 base at J, with 10 bases in the middle. The length of the CDR3 is 14 residues. The CDR3 is CASRGGRSYNEQFF. The CDR3 DNA reads as TGTGCCAGTAGAGGTGGGAGATCCTACAATGAGCAGTTCTTC.

The chain combines TRBV7-9 with TRBJ1-2, with TRBD1 matching 7 bases. This CDR3 has 15 amino acids. Looked up from germline, CDR1 is SEHNR and CDR2 is FQNEAQ (reference sequence). The V gene end was trimmed by 2 bases and the J gene end by 4 bases; junction bases not matched to a gene: 7. For the CDR3, the DNA is TGTGCCAGCAGCTTATCTGGGACAGTCATCTATGGCTACACCTTC. It specifies CASSLSGTVIYGYTF.

CDR3 sequence reads: CASSTYKGMNTEAFF. The CDR3 nucleotides read TGTGCCAGCAGTACCTACAAAGGAATGAACACTGAAGCTTTCTTT. This sequence joins TRBV6-5 and TRBJ1-1, with D unclear. The CDR3 extends over 15 amino acids. Trimming took 5 bases from V and 0 from J, leaving 13 bases between them. The V gene's germline CDR1 is MNHEY and CDR2 SVGAGI.

This sequence joins TRBV29-1 and TRBJ2-1, with TRBD2 matching 7 bases. The CDR3 is 15 amino acids. The germline CDR1 and CDR2 sequences are SQVTM and ANQGSEA. V shed 3 bases, J shed 2 bases, and the junction held 7 bases outside the gene matches. The CDR3 region is CSVEQVGGAYNEQFF. The CDR3 DNA reads as TGCAGCGTTGAGCAGGTGGGAGGGGCCTACAATGAGCAGTTCTTC.

This clone was counted once. V usage is TRBV13 and J usage is TRBJ1-5; D possibly corresponds to TRBD1 (5 bases). V was pared by 5 bases and J by 3 bases, with 8 bases between. The CDR3 loop spans 13 amino acids. Germline assignment: CDR1 PRHDT and CDR2 FYEKMQ (reference sequence). Here the CDR3 DNA reads TGTGCCAGCAGCGCCGGGACCAATCAGCCCCAGCATTTT. Its protein is CASSAGTNQPQHF.

This chain uses TRBV7-7 with TRBJ2-2; TRBD2 matches at 9 bases. Looked up from germline, CDR1 is SSHAT and CDR2 is FNYEAQ (reference sequence). The CDR3 contains 13 residues. The CDR3 DNA sequence: TGTGCTAGCGCGGGAGGGACCACCGGGGAGCTGTTTTTT. Protein: CASAGGTTGELFF.

V usage is TRBV9 and J usage is TRBJ2-5, with TRBD1 identical over 12 bases. TRBJ2-7 matches the DNA end more closely, so the J call is doubtful. This CDR3 is 14 amino acids long. The germline CDR1 and CDR2 sequences are SGDLS and YYNGEE. In DNA form, the CDR3 reads TGTGCCAGCAGCGTGGGACAGGGGGCTTACGAGCAGTACTTC. It yields the protein CASSVGQGAYEQYF.

The chain carries TRBV5-8 and TRBJ2-7; D is perhaps TRBD1 (6 bases). The CDR3 contains 13 residues. V lost 1 base to trimming and J lost 4 bases, with 9 bases between them. Germline CDR1 and CDR2: SGHTS and YDEGEE. CDR3 nucleotides: TGTGCCAGCAGCTTGAAACAGGGTTACGAGCAGTACTTC. Its translation is CASSLKQGYEQYF.

A few counts support this clone. The chain is built from TRBV4-1 and TRBJ1-1, with D possibly matching TRBD1 (6 bases). This CDR3 region has 14 residues. V was shortened by 4 bases and J by 8 bases, with 17 bases between the two germline ends. CDR1 and CDR2 from the germline V gene are MGHRA and YSYEKL. The CDR3 coding sequence is TGCGCCAGCAGCCCTGCCGGGACACAAGAAGAAGCTTTCTTT. This sequence encodes CASSPAGTQEEAFF.

The chain combines TRBV11-1 with TRBJ2-7; 8 bases are a match to TRBD1. This CDR3 is built from 15 residues. Germline trimming cut 5 bases from V and 3 bases from J; bases unmatched to any gene: 9. The germline gives CDR1 SGHAT, CDR2 FQDESV (reference sequence). CDR3 in amino acids: CASSEGQAVGYEQYF. The CDR3 DNA reads as TGTGCCAGCAGCGAGGGACAGGCGGTTGGCTACGAGCAGTACTTC.

The V gene is TRBV7-6, the J gene TRBJ2-7, with 8 bases lining up with TRBD2. Germline trimming cut 5 bases from V and 2 bases from J; bases unmatched to any gene: 8. In germline, CDR1 is SGHVS, CDR2 FNYEAQ. There are 15 residues in the CDR3. CDR3 sequence: CASSISGSLTYEQYF. For the CDR3, the DNA is TGTGCCAGCAGCATCAGCGGGAGTCTCACCTACGAGCAGTACTTC.

The gene calls are TRBV15 and TRBJ1-5; unclear D gene. This CDR3 spans 14 amino acids. Germline V gives CDR1 LNHNV, CDR2 YYDKDF (reference sequence). V lost 1 base and J lost 3, with 7 bases in between. CDR3 sequence: CATSRGVDNQPQHF. In DNA form, the CDR3 reads TGTGCCACCAGCAGAGGAGTGGACAATCAGCCCCAGCATTTT. Full variable domain (remainder filled in from reference TRBV15 and TRBJ1-5): DAMVIQNPRYQVTQFGKPVTLSCSQTLNHNVMYWYQQKSSQAPKLLFHYYDKDFNNEADTPDNFQSRRPNTSFCFLDIRSPGLGDTAMYLCATSRGVDNQPQHFGDGTRLSIL.

The chain joins TRBV7-9 to TRBJ1-4; D is unclear. Trimming pared 0 bases from V and 7 bases from J, leaving 9 bases between. There are 14 residues in the CDR3. The germline V gene has CDR1 SEHNR and CDR2 FQNEAQ (reference sequence). The CDR3 here is CASSLAGLSEKLFF. The CDR3 DNA sequence: TGTGCCAGCAGCTTAGCGGGGTTGAGTGAAAAACTGTTTTTT.

The rearrangement joins TRBV28 to TRBJ2-1; 7 bases map to TRBD1. Germline values: CDR1 MDHEN, CDR2 SYDVKM. The CDR3 sequence is 12 residues long. J lost 7 bases, V lost 6 bases, and 3 bases had no gene match. In nucleotides, the CDR3 is TGTGCCAGCAGCCCAGGGGGTAATGAGCAGTTCTTC. This translates into CASSPGGNEQFF.

Concerning this clone itself: A junction end diverges from the germline sequence, so it may reflect a read error. DNA for the CDR3: TGTGCCAGCTCACTCGGGACAAATTGGGCGGAAGGCTACGCCTTC. Translation gives CASSLGTNWAEGYAF. The chain joins TRBV18 to TRBJ1-2; weak D call: TRBD1 (6 bases). CDR3 length: 15 amino acids. Germline V gene lookup returns CDR1 KGHSH and CDR2 LQKENI.

The chain combines TRBV5-6 with TRBJ2-3; no definite D call. This CDR3 comprises 13 residues. V gave up 7 bases and J gave up 3 bases, with 12 bases separating them. Germline CDR1 and CDR2: SGHDT and YYEEEE. The DNA for the CDR3 is TGTGCCAGCGCTTCCACACCTACAGATACGCAGTATTTT. Translated, it gives CASASTPTDTQYF.

The V gene is TRBV15, the J gene TRBJ2-1, with D hard to call. This CDR3 is 14 amino acids long. Germline CDR1 reads LNHNV; CDR2 reads YYDKDF (reference sequence). The V gene lost 2 bases and the J gene lost 5 bases, with 10 bases spanning the gap. The CDR3, as DNA: TGTGCCACCAGCAGACCTGACCGAGACAATGAGCAGTTCTTC. It is translated as CATSRPDRDNEQFF.

CDR3 sequence (DNA): TGCGCCAGCAGCCAAGAGGACAGGGCCTATACAGATACGCAGTATTTT. Its translation is CASSQEDRAYTDTQYF. The chain combines TRBV4-1 with TRBJ2-3; 8 bases map to TRBD1. This CDR3 spans 16 amino acids. Germline CDR1 and CDR2: MGHRA and YSYEKL. V gave up 0 bases and J gave up 3 bases; unmatched junction bases: 5.

This chain joins TRBV7-8 and TRBJ2-3; no definite D call. The CDR3 runs to 15 residues. Germline-derived CDR1 and CDR2 are SGHVS and FQNEAQ. Trimming removed 1 base from V and 5 bases from J, with 13 bases in between. The CDR3 nucleotides read TGTGCCAGCAGCTTAGGAGAGACCCCGCGAGATACGCAGTATTTT. It yields the protein CASSLGETPRDTQYF.

The chain couples TRBV4-3 to TRBJ2-1, with D uncertain. With 1 base removed from V and 10 bases from J, the gap between germline ends came to 17 bases. The CDR3 covers 15 residues. Germline loops: CDR1 LGHNA, CDR2 YSLEER. CDR3 amino acids: CASSQGWTIDAEQFF. CDR3 nucleotide sequence: TGCGCCAGCAGCCAAGGTTGGACCATCGACGCGGAGCAGTTCTTC.

The V call is TRBV15, the J call TRBJ2-5; 8 bases are a match to TRBD2. This CDR3 spans 17 amino acids. J gave up 5 bases and V 4 bases, and 15 bases lay outside the gene matches. Germline assignment: CDR1 LNHNV and CDR2 YYDKDF (reference sequence). The CDR3 nucleotides are TGTGCCACCAGCACCCAGCACACTAGCGGAGGGGTTGAGACCCAGTACTTC. The encoded protein is CATSTQHTSGGVETQYF.

The chain uses TRBV11-2 and TRBJ1-1; D unresolved. V was trimmed by 1 base and J by 5 bases, leaving 14 bases between them. The CDR3 contains 15 residues. The V gene's germline CDR1 is SGHAT and CDR2 FQNNGV. CDR3 sequence reads: CASSLGWEGRTEAFF. The CDR3 DNA reads TGTGCCAGCAGCTTAGGGTGGGAGGGAAGAACTGAAGCTTTCTTT.

This clone was seen a few times. This chain links TRBV4-3 with TRBJ2-1, with 13 bases identical to TRBD2. Germline V gene lookup returns CDR1 LGHNA and CDR2 YSLEER. The CDR3 is made up of 15 amino acids. V dropped 1 base and J dropped 8; count of bases not matched to a gene: 2. The DNA of the CDR3 is TGCGCCAGCAGCCAAGGGACTAGCGGGAGTGATGAGCAGTTCTTC. This gives the protein CASSQGTSGSDEQFF.

CDR3 amino acids: CASSLTKYNEQFF. CDR3 nucleotide sequence: TGTGCCAGCAGCTTGACTAAGTACAATGAGCAGTTCTTC. V and J are TRBV7-2 and TRBJ2-1; weak D call: TRBD2 (5 bases). The V and J ends lost 3 bases and 4 bases respectively, with 7 bases between them. Per germline, CDR1 SGHTA and CDR2 FQGNSA. The length of the CDR3 is 13 residues.

The chain joins TRBV6-1 to TRBJ2-7, with D perhaps matching TRBD2 (5 bases). The V gene lost 5 bases and the J gene lost 2 bases, with 13 bases spanning the gap. The CDR3 sequence is 14 residues long. Germline V gene data show CDR1 as MNHNS and CDR2 as SASEGT. The chain's CDR3 is CASSPRTGTYEQYF. The CDR3 nucleotides are TGTGCCAGCAGTCCCCGGACTGGTACCTACGAGCAGTACTTC.